The 6 T cell receptor beta chains below all came from one sample that was sequenced in a study of blood T cell repertoires in COVID-19. Some clones are missing from TCRdb's copy, which holds only in-frame ones; the method was immunoSEQ multiplex PCR. The top ten hold about 9% of the sample, which has 200,000 to 250,000 clones, more than 65% seen once. The sequencing sample was made of peripheral blood. The receptors derive from a man aged 50 to 60 with active or convalescent COVID-19.

V is TRBV7-9 and J is TRBJ1-3; D is unclear. CDR1 and CDR2 from the germline V gene are SEHNR and FQNEAQ (reference sequence). V was clipped by 8 bases and J by 3 bases, with 8 bases between them. The CDR3 spans 12 residues. The CDR3 sequence is CASSEGGNTIYF. CDR3 DNA: TGTGCCAGCTCGGAGGGTGGAAACACCATATATTTT.

The chain links TRBV7-9 to TRBJ2-5, with 10 bases aligning to TRBD2. This CDR3 has 16 residues. Germline assignment: CDR1 SEHNR and CDR2 FQNEAQ (reference sequence). V was clipped by 5 bases and J by 5 bases; unmatched bases: 11. The CDR3 DNA follows: TGTGCCAGCAGCCGGGCTAGCGGGAGTGTTCGGGAGACCCAGTACTTC. It codes for CASSRASGSVRETQYF.

The chain joins TRBV4-3 to TRBJ1-2; tentatively, D is TRBD1 (5 bases). The CDR3 contains 15 residues. Trimming pared 0 bases from V and 3 bases from J, leaving 11 bases between. Germline loops: CDR1 LGHNA, CDR2 YSLEER. The DNA for the CDR3 is TGCGCCAGCAGCCAAGATTTGCGGGGCGACTATGGCTACACCTTC. Translated: CASSQDLRGDYGYTF.

The J gene is TRBJ1-1, the V gene TRBV7-9, with unresolved D. V gave up 5 bases and J gave up 5 bases, with 9 bases separating them. Germline assignment: CDR1 SEHNR and CDR2 FQNEAQ (reference sequence). The CDR3 runs to 12 residues. In DNA form, the CDR3 reads TGTGCCAGCAGCCTCACCGAGACTGAAGCTTTCTTT. Translation: CASSLTETEAFF.

The genes are TRBV4-2 and TRBJ1-4; a weak D match, TRBD1 (6 bases). The germline gives CDR1 LGHNA, CDR2 YNFKEQ. This CDR3 contains 15 residues. Deletions cut 1 base from V and 0 bases from J, with 6 bases between. CDR3 protein: CASSQGQATNEKLFF. The CDR3 bases are TGTGCCAGCAGCCAAGGACAGGCAACTAATGAAAAACTGTTTTTT.

The chain uses TRBV18 and TRBJ2-5, with a tentative D call TRBD2 (5 bases). The CDR3 spans 15 residues. V was shortened by 2 bases and J by 1 base, with 11 bases between the two germline ends. Per the germline V gene, CDR1 is KGHSH and CDR2 is LQKENI. The CDR3 DNA is TGTGCCAGCTCACCAACGCTAGCCCCCCAAGAGACCCAGTACTTC. This codes for CASSPTLAPQETQYF.